A selection of T cell receptor beta chains follows, all from one sample in a study of CD4 and CD8 cells across lung adenocarcinoma regions. One entry per CDR3 protein results from TCRdb running MiXCR on the PCR reads. The data contain around 20,000 distinct CDR3 sequences, 46% of them singletons. Material: CD4+ T cells from the margin of a lung tumor. The receptors come from a male donor with lung adenocarcinoma. The CD4 and CD8 labels of this study may be unreliable. CDR3s include the opening cysteine and the closing phenylalanine or tryptophan. The D gene is left open where the match is weak. Only part of the rows carry a size: once, few, many, or a class if the clone is expanded.

18,NA,TRBV4-1,TRBJ1-4,many,TGCGCCAGCAGCGTACCATTCCTGACAAGGTGGGAAAATGAAAAACTGTTTTTT,CASSVPFLTRWENEKLFF
9,NA,TRBV4-1,TRBJ2-5,many,TGCGCCAGCAGCCCCCCTGAGTACTTC,CASSPPEYF
13,TRBD1,TRBV7-6,TRBJ2-5,NA,TGTGCCAGCAGCCACGGACAGGAAGAGACCCAGTACTTC,CASSHGQEETQYF
14,TRBD1,TRBV4-2,TRBJ2-7,NA,TGTGCCAGCAGCGTCGGACAGGGGTGGGACGAGCAGTACTTC,CASSVGQGWDEQYF
17,NA,TRBV15,TRBJ2-3,few,TGTGCCACCAGCAGAGAGACCCTAGCGAGGGGAACAGATACGCAGTATTTT,CATSRETLARGTDTQYF
12,NA,TRBV10-3,TRBJ2-7,NA,TGTGCCGGGGGTGTGTGCCCAGATACGCAGTACTTC,CAGGVCPDTQYF
14,TRBD1,TRBV15,TRBJ2-1,many,TGTGCCACCAGTCCCGGGACAGGGGACAATGAGCAGTTCTTC,CATSPGTGDNEQFF
15,NA,TRBV6-1,TRBJ2-7,few,TGTGCCAGCAGTGAAGGGGCGGGGTGGACCTACGAGCAGTACTTC,CASSEGAGWTYEQYF
14,NA,TRBV12-3/TRBV12-4,TRBJ2-7,few,TGTGCCAGCAGTACAACCCGCACGACCTACGAGCAGTACTTC,CASSTTRTTYEQYF
14,NA,TRBV6-1,TRBJ2-4,NA,TGTGCGGGCATCGGGGGCCGGGACCAAGACACCCAGTACTTC,CAGIGGRDQDTQYF
18,TRBD2,TRBV10-3,TRBJ2-3,many,TGTGCCATCAGGGGTGGCGGGAGTCGTAATTGGGGCACAGATACGCAGTATTTT,CAIRGGGSRNWGTDTQYF
14,TRBD1,TRBV10-3,TRBJ2-3,NA,TGTGCGGGGCACATTGGGACAGAGCAAGAGACGCAGTATTTT,CAGHIGTEQETQYF
20,NA,TRBV6-1,TRBJ2-1,large,TGTGCCAGCAGTGAAGCGGCGAGTCCCCTCTTTGCGGGGACCCCGGCCGAGCAGTTCTTC,CASSEAASPLFAGTPAEQFF
11,NA,TRBV10-2,TRBJ2-7,NA,TGCGCCAGCCGGAGCTCCTACGAGCAGTACTTC,CASRSSYEQYF
15,NA,TRBV6-1,TRBJ1-1,many,TGTGCCAGCAGTGTACAAGGCCCCATGAACACTGAAGCTTTCTTT,CASSVQGPMNTEAFF
17,NA,TRBV25-1,TRBJ2-7,NA,TGTGCCAGCAGTGTGGCAGGGGGGGGTCGGAGAACCTACGAGCAGTACTTC,CASSVAGGGRRTYEQYF
15,NA,TRBV6-1,TRBJ2-5,medium-sized,TGTGCCAGCAGTACAGACGCCAACTCCCAAGAGACCCAGTACTTC,CASSTDANSQETQYF
14,NA,TRBV12-3/TRBV12-4,TRBJ2-2,NA,TGTGCCAGCACCCCCGGGTCCAACACCGGGGAGCTGTTTTTT,CASTPGSNTGELFF
14,NA,TRBV10-3,TRBJ2-4,NA,TGTCGCACATCGGGGGAGCGAGGCAGAGATACGCAGTACTTT,CRTSGERGRDTQYF
15,NA,TRBV4-2,TRBJ1-4,few,TGTGCCAGCAGCCAAGCCGATGGGACTAATGAAAAACTGTTTTTT,CASSQADGTNEKLFF
16,TRBD2,TRBV20-1,TRBJ2-1,many,TGCAGTGCTAGTAACGCCCGGCTAGCGGATTACAATGAGCAGTTCTTC,CSASNARLADYNEQFF
16,TRBD2,TRBV7-2,TRBJ2-5,NA,TGTGCCAGCAGCCGAATGGGACTAGCGGGAGGGGAGACCCAGTACTTC,CASSRMGLAGGETQYF
15,NA,TRBV6-5,TRBJ2-2,NA,TGTGCCAGCAGACTCCAGTCCGGGAGCACCGGGGCGCTGTATTTT,CASRLQSGSTGALYF
14,TRBD2,TRBV11-2,TRBJ2-1,NA,TGTGTCAGCAGCTCCGGGACTAGTTGGGAGACCCAATACTTC,CVSSSGTSWETQYF
14,NA,TRBV27,TRBJ2-7,NA,TGTGCCAGCAGTTCGAGGGGGGGATACTACGAGCAGTACTTC,CASSSRGGYYEQYF
15,NA,TRBV11-2,TRBJ2-7,many,TGTGCCAGCAGCAAATACCTAATCCCAGGCTACGAGCAGTACTTC,CASSKYLIPGYEQYF
15,NA,TRBV6-4,TRBJ2-5,few,TGTGCCGGGGGTGACGGGGGCGGGGACCAAGATACCCAGTATTTC,CAGGDGGGDQDTQYF
15,NA,TRBV3-1,TRBJ2-7,many,TGTGCCAGCAGCCAAGGGGACATGGGACGCTACGAGCAGTACTTC,CASSQGDMGRYEQYF
15,TRBD1,TRBV6-4,TRBJ2-3,few,TGTGCCAGCAGCTCAACGGGACAGTCCACAGATACGCAGTATTTT,CASSSTGQSTDTQYF
13,NA,TRBV6-1,TRBJ2-7,large,TGTGCCAGCAGTGACCGAGGGGACTACGAGCAGTACTTC,CASSDRGDYEQYF
15,NA,TRBV3-1,TRBJ2-1,few,TGTGCCAGCAGCCCTACCGGGACGGCGTACAATGAGCAGTTCTTC,CASSPTGTAYNEQFF
15,NA,TRBV10-3,TRBJ2-5,NA,TGTGCCGGGGGCTGGGGGGCGCGGGGCACAGAGACGCAGTATTTC,CAGGWGARGTETQYF